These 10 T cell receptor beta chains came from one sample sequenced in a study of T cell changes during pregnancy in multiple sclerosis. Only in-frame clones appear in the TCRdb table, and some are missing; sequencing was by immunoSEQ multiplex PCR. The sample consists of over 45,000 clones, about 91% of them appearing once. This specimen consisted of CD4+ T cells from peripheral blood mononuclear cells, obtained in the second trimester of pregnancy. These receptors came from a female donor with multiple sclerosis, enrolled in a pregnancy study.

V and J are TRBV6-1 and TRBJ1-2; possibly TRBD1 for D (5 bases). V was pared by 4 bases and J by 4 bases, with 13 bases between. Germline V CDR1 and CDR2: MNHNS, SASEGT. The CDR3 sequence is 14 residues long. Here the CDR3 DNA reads TGTGCCAGCAGTGGGAGCGGGACGGCCTATGGCTACACCTTC. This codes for CASSGSGTAYGYTF.

Written as DNA, the CDR3 is TGCGCCAGCAGCCGGAAACTAGCGGGGGTTACAGATACGCAGTATTTT. Translating it yields CASSRKLAGVTDTQYF. The rearrangement joins TRBV5-1 to TRBJ2-3; 11 bases are shared with TRBD2. From germline, CDR1 is SGHRS and CDR2 YFSETQ. V shed 4 bases, J shed 3 bases, and the junction held 7 bases outside the gene matches. The CDR3 loop spans 16 amino acids.

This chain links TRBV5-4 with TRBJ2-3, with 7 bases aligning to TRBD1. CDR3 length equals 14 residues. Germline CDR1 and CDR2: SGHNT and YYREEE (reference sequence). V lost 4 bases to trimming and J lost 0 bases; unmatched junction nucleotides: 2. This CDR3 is CASSPGQSTDTQYF. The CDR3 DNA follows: TGTGCCAGCAGCCCGGGACAGAGCACAGATACGCAGTATTTT.

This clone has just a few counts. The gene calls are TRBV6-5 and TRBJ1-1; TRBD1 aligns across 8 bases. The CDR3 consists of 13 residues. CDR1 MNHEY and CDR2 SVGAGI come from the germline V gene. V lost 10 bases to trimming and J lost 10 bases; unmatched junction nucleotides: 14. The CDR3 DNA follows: TGTGCCACCAGGGACAGGATCTTCTGGAGAGCTTTCTTT. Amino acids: CATRDRIFWRAFF.

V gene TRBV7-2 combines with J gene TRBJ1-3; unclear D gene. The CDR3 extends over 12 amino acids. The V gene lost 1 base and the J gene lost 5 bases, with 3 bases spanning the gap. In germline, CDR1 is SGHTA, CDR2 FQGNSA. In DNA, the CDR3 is TGTGCCAGCAGCTTAGAGCGAAACACCATATATTTT. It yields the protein CASSLERNTIYF.

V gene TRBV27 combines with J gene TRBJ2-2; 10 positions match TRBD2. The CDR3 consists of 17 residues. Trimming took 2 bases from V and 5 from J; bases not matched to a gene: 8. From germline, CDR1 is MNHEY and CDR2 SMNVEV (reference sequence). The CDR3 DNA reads TGTGCCAGCAGTTTAGGGGCTAGCGGGAGAAAAACCGGGGAGCTGTTTTTT. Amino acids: CASSLGASGRKTGELFF.

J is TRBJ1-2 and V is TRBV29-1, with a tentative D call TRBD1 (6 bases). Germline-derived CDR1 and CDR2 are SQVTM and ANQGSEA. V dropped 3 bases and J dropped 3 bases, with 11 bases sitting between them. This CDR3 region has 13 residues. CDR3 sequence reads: CSVEGGADYGYTF. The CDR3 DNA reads TGCAGCGTTGAGGGGGGGGCGGACTATGGCTACACCTTC.

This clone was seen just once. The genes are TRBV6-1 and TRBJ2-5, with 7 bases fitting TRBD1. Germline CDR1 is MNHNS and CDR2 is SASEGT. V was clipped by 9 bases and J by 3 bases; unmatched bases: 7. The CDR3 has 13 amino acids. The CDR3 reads CASRQGGKETQYF. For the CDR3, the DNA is TGTGCCAGTAGACAGGGCGGAAAAGAGACCCAGTACTTC.

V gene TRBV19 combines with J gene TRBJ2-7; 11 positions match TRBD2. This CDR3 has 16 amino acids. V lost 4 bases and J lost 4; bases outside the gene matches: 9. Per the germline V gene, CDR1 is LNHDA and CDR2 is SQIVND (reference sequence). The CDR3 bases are TGTGCCAGTAGTACCGACCGGACTAGCGGGCAATACGAGCAGTACTTC. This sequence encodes CASSTDRTSGQYEQYF.

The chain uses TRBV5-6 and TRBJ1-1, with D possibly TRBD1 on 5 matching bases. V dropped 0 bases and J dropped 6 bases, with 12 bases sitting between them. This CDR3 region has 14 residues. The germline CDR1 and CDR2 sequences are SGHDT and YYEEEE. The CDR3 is CASSLGGGGAEAFF. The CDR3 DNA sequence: TGTGCCAGCAGCTTGGGGGGGGGAGGTGCTGAAGCTTTCTTT.